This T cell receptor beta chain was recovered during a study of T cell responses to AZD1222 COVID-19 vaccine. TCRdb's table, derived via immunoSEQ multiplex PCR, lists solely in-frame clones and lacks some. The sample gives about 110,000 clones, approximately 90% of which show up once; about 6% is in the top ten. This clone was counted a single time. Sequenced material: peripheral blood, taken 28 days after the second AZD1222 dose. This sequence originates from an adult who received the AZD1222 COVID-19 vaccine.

The CDR3 is CASSSQGGEQFF. Here the CDR3 DNA reads TGTGCCAGCAGCTCTCAGGGGGGTGAGCAGTTCTTC. The chain links TRBV5-4 to TRBJ2-1; tentative D call: TRBD1 (7 bases). The V end was cut by 3 bases, the J end by 9 bases, with 10 bases between. In germline, CDR1 is SGHNT, CDR2 YYREEE (reference sequence). This CDR3 spans 12 amino acids. The variable domain in full, completed from reference TRBV5-4 and TRBJ2-1, reads ETGVTQSPTHLIKTRGQQVTLRCSSQSGHNTVSWYQQALGQGPQFIFQYYREEENGRGNFPPRFSGLQFPNYSSELNVNALELDDSALYLCASSSQGGEQFFGPGTRLTVL.